One and the same sample provided the 17 T cell receptor beta chains below, sequenced in a study of T cells in Graves' hyperthyroidism and ophthalmopathy (dated by TCRdb to between 2017 and 2020). Libraries were made using multiplex PCR. TCRdb lists the instrument as Illumina HiSeq 2000. Amplification of TCR beta CDR3 regions was carried out from RNA transcripts. For the first round of RT-PCR on the TCR CDR3, the HTBI primer set was used together with the Qiagen OneStep RT-PCR kit. Using fastp at Q25 and MiXCR, TCRdb reprocessed the public reads and kept productive beta chains. Each CDR3 protein appears once, grouped with its most common genes and DNA. Across this sample there are hundreds of thousands of distinct CDR3 sequences, with 35% to 40% seen only once. Of the sample, over 8% falls within the top ten clones. The source material was blood. The receptors come from a man between 18 and 29 years old with Graves' hyperthyroidism.

V is TRBV2 and J is TRBJ2-1, with 8 bases that match TRBD1. V lost 3 bases to trimming and J lost 8 bases; unmatched junction nucleotides: 9. The CDR3 is 15 residues long. Germline CDR1 and CDR2: SNHLY and FYNNEI. This chain's CDR3 is CASSDEGTGQDEQFF. The CDR3 DNA reads TGTGCCAGCAGTGACGAGGGGACAGGCCAAGATGAGCAGTTCTTC.

The chain carries TRBV9 and TRBJ1-1; 7 bases are a match to TRBD1. CDR1 SGDLS and CDR2 YYNGEE come from the germline V gene. The CDR3 runs 16 residues. V shed 4 bases, J shed 1 base, and the junction held 10 bases outside the gene matches. CDR3 region: CASSPPPTGWNTEAFF. In nucleotides, the CDR3 is TGTGCCAGCAGCCCCCCCCCGACAGGGTGGAACACTGAAGCTTTCTTT.

This clonotype was observed many times. The V and J genes are TRBV9 and TRBJ1-4, with D tentatively TRBD1 (5 bases). V was trimmed by 4 bases and J by 0 bases, leaving 19 bases between them. Germline V CDR1 and CDR2: SGDLS, YYNGEE. The CDR3 runs 18 residues. The CDR3 DNA is TGTGCCAGCAGCCCCTCGGGCAGGGCACATGCAACTAATGAAAAACTGTTTTTT. This sequence encodes CASSPSGRAHATNEKLFF.

This clonotype occurred once. The genes are TRBV7-7 and TRBJ1-5; D unclear. The CDR3 has 14 residues. CDR1 SSHAT and CDR2 FNYEAQ come from the germline V gene (reference sequence). Trimming shortened V by 11 bases and J by 0 bases, and 14 bases separated the two germline ends. As DNA, the CDR3 is TGTGCCCCTGCGCAGGCGTATAGCAATCAGCCCCAGCATTTT. It yields the protein CAPAQAYSNQPQHF. Together with reference TRBV7-7 and TRBJ1-5, the CDR3 gives the full variable domain: GAGVSQSPRYKVTKRGQDVTLRCDPISSHATLYWYQQALGQGPEFLTYFNYEAQPDKSGLPSDRFSAERPEGSISTLTIQRTEQRDSAMYRCAPAQAYSNQPQHFGDGTRLSIL.

This clonotype was recorded a few times. The rearrangement joins TRBV20-1 to TRBJ1-1; D ambiguous. Germline V gives CDR1 DFQATT, CDR2 SNEGSKA (reference sequence). The CDR3 contains 15 residues. Trimming took off 0 bases at V and 1 base at J, with 12 bases between the two ends. This chain's CDR3 is CSARDRSRANTEAFF. The CDR3, as DNA: TGCAGTGCTAGAGATCGGAGCCGGGCGAACACTGAAGCTTTCTTT.

The J gene is TRBJ2-7, the V gene TRBV19, with D perhaps being TRBD1 or TRBD2 (5 bases each). V was cut by 6 bases and J by 2 bases, with 14 bases left in between. This CDR3 comprises 14 residues. From germline, CDR1 is LNHDA and CDR2 SQIVND (reference sequence). The CDR3 loop is CASSPGATTYEQYF. The CDR3 region has the DNA TGTGCCAGTAGCCCCGGGGCCACTACCTACGAGCAGTACTTC.

Only one count was recorded for this clonotype. The chain couples TRBV24-1 to TRBJ1-5; 8 bases are a match to TRBD1. Germline loops: CDR1 KGHDR, CDR2 SFDVKD. The CDR3 is 14 residues long. Losses at the gene ends were 5 bases for V and 6 bases for J; bases not matched to a gene: 5. Here the CDR3 DNA reads TGTGCCACCAGTGCAGGGGGCGCCGGTCAGCCCCAGCATTTT. This encodes CATSAGGAGQPQHF.

In its sample, this clonotype was seen many times. The CDR3 here is CASSSDQGTYGYTF. CDR3 bases: TGTGCCAGCAGTTCGGATCAGGGAACCTATGGCTACACCTTC. The chain couples TRBV9 to TRBJ1-2; D perhaps matches TRBD1 (5 bases). From germline, CDR1 is SGDLS and CDR2 YYNGEE. The CDR3 covers 14 residues. The V end lost 5 bases, the J end lost 4 bases, and 15 bases lay between the germline ends.

In its sample, this clonotype was seen many times. This rearrangement joins TRBV2 to TRBJ1-1, with D perhaps matching TRBD1 (5 bases). There are 11 residues in the CDR3. V lost 1 base and J 8 bases, leaving 5 bases between the germline ends. In germline, CDR1 is SNHLY, CDR2 FYNNEI. In DNA, the CDR3 is TGTGCCAGCAGTGAAGGGGGCGAAGCTTTCTTT. Amino acids: CASSEGGEAFF.

This clonotype showed up just once. In DNA, the CDR3 is TGTGCCAGCAGCTTAGCACAGGGATTGGGCAAAAAACTGTTTTTT. It yields the protein CASSLAQGLGKKLFF. V is TRBV7-2 and J is TRBJ1-4, with D possibly TRBD1 on 6 matching bases. This CDR3 is 15 amino acids long. V lost 0 bases to trimming and J lost 9 bases, with 14 bases between them. Germline-derived CDR1 and CDR2 are SGHTA and FQGNSA.

This sequence joins TRBV5-1 and TRBJ2-2; D possibly corresponds to TRBD2 (6 bases). Deletions cut 2 bases from V and 0 bases from J, with 17 bases between. This CDR3 comprises 18 residues. Germline CDR1 is SGHRS and CDR2 is YFSETQ. The CDR3 reads CASSFLSAGDANTGELFF. CDR3 nucleotide sequence: TGCGCCAGCAGCTTTTTATCAGCGGGTGACGCGAACACCGGGGAGCTGTTTTTT.

This clonotype has only a few counts. This chain joins TRBV19 and TRBJ1-1; TRBD1 matches at 9 bases. CDR1 LNHDA and CDR2 SQIVND come from the germline V gene (reference sequence). J gave up 7 bases and V 0 bases, and 9 bases lay outside the gene matches. The CDR3 sequence is 16 residues long. The chain's CDR3 is CASSIDLPGTGNEAFF. Here the CDR3 DNA reads TGTGCCAGTAGTATAGATCTCCCCGGGACAGGGAATGAAGCTTTCTTT.

There are a few counts of this clonotype. The J gene is TRBJ2-7, the V gene TRBV11-3; D gene ambiguous. CDR3 size: 13 residues. Germline V lookup: CDR1 SGHNT, CDR2 YENEEA. Trimming shortened V by 6 bases and J by 3 bases, and 12 bases separated the two germline ends. CDR3 sequence: CASSEVVRYEQYF. CDR3 sequence (DNA): TGTGCCAGCAGTGAAGTTGTCCGCTACGAGCAGTACTTC.

This clonotype was counted a single time. This chain uses TRBV29-1 with TRBJ2-2, with unresolved D. The germline CDR1 and CDR2 sequences are SQVTM and ANQGSEA. This CDR3 comprises 14 residues. CDR3 region: CSIEERLNTGELFF. The CDR3 DNA is TGCTCCATAGAGGAACGGTTGAACACCGGGGAGCTGTTTTTT.

This clonotype came up once. The chain has TRBV7-2 and TRBJ2-7, with 10 bases fitting TRBD1. J lost 4 bases, V lost 2 bases, and 5 bases had no gene match. CDR1 is SGHTA and CDR2 is FQGNSA in the germline V gene. This CDR3 is built from 15 residues. The CDR3: CASSLMGTGDYEQYF. In DNA, the CDR3 is TGTGCCAGCAGCTTAATGGGGACAGGGGATTACGAGCAGTACTTC.

This clonotype was detected ten times or more. J is TRBJ1-5 and V is TRBV10-2; D is ambiguous. CDR1 and CDR2 from the germline V gene are WSHSY and SAAADI. The CDR3 contains 13 residues. Deletions cut 4 bases from V and 5 bases from J, with 9 bases between. CDR3 nucleotides: TGCGCCAGCAGTGTACGTCTGGATCAGCCCCAGCATTTT. Translated: CASSVRLDQPQHF.

The genes are TRBV7-2 and TRBJ1-5; D is uncertain. Trimming left V 3 bases short and J 4 bases short, with 13 bases between. Germline CDR1 reads SGHTA; CDR2 reads FQGNSA. This CDR3 spans 15 amino acids. CDR3 region: CASSFLAVPNQPQHF. Here the CDR3 DNA reads TGTGCCAGCAGCTTTTTAGCAGTCCCAAATCAGCCCCAGCATTTT.